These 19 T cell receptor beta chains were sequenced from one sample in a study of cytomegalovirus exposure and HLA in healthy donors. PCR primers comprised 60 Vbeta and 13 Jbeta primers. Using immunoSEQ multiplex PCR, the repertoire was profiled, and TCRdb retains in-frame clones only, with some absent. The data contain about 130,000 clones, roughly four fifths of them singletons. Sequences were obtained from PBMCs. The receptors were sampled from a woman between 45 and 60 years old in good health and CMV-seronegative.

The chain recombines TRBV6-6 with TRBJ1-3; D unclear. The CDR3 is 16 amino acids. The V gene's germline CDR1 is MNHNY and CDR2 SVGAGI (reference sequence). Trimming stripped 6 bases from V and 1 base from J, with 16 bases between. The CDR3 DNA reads TGTGCCAGCAGCTCCCCCCGAAAGGAGTCTGGAAACACCATATATTTT. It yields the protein CASSSPRKESGNTIYF.

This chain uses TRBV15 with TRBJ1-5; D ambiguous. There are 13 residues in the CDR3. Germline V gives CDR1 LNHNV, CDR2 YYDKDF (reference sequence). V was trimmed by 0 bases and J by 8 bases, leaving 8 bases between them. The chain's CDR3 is CATSRDRGKPQHF. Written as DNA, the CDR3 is TGTGCCACCAGCAGAGATCGGGGAAAGCCCCAGCATTTT.

CDR3 in amino acids: CASSFSGTQPYEQYV. CDR3 bases: TGTGCCAGCAGTTTCAGCGGGACCCAGCCCTACGAGCAGTACGTC. This chain joins TRBV28 and TRBJ2-7; 7 bases match TRBD2. Germline V CDR1 and CDR2: MDHEN, SYDVKM. This CDR3 is built from 15 residues. J was trimmed by 2 bases and V by 3 bases; bases with no gene match: 7.

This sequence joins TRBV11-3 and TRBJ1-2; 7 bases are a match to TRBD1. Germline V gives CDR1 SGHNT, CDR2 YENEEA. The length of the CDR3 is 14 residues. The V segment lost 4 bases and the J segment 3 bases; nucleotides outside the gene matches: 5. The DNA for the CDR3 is TGTGCCAGCAGCTCTGTGACAGGGCACTATGGCTACACCTTC. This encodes CASSSVTGHYGYTF.

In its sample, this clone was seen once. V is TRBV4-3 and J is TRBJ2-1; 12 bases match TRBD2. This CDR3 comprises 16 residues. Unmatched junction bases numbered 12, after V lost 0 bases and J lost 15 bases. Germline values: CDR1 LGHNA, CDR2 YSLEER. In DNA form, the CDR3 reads TGCGCCAGCAGCCAAGACTTCCTAGCGGGAGGGGTGGGCCCGTTCTTC. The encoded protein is CASSQDFLAGGVGPFF.

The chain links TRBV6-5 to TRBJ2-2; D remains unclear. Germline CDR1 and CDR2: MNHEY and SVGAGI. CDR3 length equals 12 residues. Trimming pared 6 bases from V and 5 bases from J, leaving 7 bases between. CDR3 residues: CASSLLTGELFF. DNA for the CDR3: TGTGCCAGCAGCCTCTTAACCGGGGAGCTGTTTTTT.

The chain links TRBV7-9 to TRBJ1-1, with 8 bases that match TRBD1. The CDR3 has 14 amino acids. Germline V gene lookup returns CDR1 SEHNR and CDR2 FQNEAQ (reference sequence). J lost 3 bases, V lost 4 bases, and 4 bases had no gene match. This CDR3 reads CASSYQDRDTEAFF. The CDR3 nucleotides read TGTGCCAGCAGCTATCAGGACAGGGACACTGAAGCTTTCTTT.

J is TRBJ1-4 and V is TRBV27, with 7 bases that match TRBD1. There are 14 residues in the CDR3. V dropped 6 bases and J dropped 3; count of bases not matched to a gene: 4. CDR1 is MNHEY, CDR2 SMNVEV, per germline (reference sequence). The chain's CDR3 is CASRLDRANEKLFF. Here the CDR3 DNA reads TGTGCCAGCAGGTTAGACAGGGCTAATGAAAAACTGTTTTTT.

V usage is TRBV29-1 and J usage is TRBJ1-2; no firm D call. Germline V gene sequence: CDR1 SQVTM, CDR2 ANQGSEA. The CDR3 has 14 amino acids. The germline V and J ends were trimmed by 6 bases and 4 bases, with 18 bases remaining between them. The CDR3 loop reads CSVVFVQAGYGYTF. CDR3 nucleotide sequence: TGCAGCGTCGTCTTCGTGCAAGCGGGCTATGGCTACACCTTC.

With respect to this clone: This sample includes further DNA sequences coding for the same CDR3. The CDR3 bases are TGTGCCAGCAGCGTACAGGGGAACACTGAAGCTTTCTTT. Translating it yields CASSVQGNTEAFF. The V call is TRBV9, the J call TRBJ1-1, with D maybe TRBD1 (5 bases). The CDR3 has 13 amino acids. V gave up 1 base and J gave up 1 base, with 5 bases separating them. Germline loops: CDR1 SGDLS, CDR2 YYNGEE.

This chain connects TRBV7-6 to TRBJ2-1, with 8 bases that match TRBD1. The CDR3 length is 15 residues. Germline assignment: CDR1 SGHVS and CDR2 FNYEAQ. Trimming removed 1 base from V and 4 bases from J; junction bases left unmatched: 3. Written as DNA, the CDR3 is TGTGCCAGCAGCTTAGTACAGGGGGAGTACAATGAGCAGTTCTTC. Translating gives CASSLVQGEYNEQFF. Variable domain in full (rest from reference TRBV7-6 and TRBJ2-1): GAGVSQSPRYKVTKRGQDVALRCDPISGHVSLYWYRQALGQGPEFLTYFNYEAQQDKSGLPNDRFSAERPEGSISTLTIQRTEQRDSAMYRCASSLVQGEYNEQFFGPGTRLTVL.

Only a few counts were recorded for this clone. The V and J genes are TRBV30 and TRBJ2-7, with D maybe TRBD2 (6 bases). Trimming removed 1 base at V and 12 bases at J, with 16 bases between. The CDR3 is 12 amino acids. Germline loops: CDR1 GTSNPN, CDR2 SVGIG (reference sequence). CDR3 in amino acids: CAWSATGVVGYF. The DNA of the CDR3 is TGTGCCTGGAGTGCCACGGGGGTAGTAGGGTACTTC.

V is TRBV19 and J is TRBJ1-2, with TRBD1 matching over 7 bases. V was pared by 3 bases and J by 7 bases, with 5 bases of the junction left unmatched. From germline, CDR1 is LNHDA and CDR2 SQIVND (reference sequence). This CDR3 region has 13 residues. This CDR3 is CASSIRGASGYTF. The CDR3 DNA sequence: TGTGCCAGTAGTATCAGGGGGGCAAGTGGCTACACCTTC.

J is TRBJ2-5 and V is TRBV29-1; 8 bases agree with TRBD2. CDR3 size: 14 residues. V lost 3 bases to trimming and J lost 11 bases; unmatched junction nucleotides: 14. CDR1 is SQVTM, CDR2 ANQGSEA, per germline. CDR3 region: CSVEAGAGVLKQYF. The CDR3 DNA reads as TGCAGCGTTGAGGCGGGAGCGGGGGTATTGAAGCAGTACTTC. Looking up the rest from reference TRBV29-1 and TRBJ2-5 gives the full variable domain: SAVISQKPSRDICQRGTSLTIQCQVDSQVTMMFWYRQQPGQSLTLIATANQGSEATYESGFVIDKFPISRPNLTFSTLTVSNMSPEDSSIYLCSVEAGAGVLKQYFGPGTRLLVL.

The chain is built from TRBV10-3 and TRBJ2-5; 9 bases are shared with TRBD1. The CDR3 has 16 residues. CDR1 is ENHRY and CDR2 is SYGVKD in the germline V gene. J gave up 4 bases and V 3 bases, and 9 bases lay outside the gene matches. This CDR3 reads CAISDPGQGIGETQYF. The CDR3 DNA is TGTGCCATCAGTGACCCCGGACAGGGGATCGGAGAGACCCAGTACTTC.

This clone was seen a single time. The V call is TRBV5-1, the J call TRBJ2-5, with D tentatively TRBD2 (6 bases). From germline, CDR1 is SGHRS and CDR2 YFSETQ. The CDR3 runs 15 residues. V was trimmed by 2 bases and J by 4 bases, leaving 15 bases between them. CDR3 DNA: TGCGCCAGCAGCTTTCAGGAACCGGAGGGAGAGACCCAGTACTTC. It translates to CASSFQEPEGETQYF.

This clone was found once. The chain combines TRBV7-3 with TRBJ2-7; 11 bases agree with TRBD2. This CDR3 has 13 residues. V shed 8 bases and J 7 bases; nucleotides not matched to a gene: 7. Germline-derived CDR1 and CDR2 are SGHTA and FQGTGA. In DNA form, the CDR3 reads TGTGCCAGCGGGCTAGCGGGAGGAGGTGAGCAGTACTTC. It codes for CASGLAGGGEQYF.

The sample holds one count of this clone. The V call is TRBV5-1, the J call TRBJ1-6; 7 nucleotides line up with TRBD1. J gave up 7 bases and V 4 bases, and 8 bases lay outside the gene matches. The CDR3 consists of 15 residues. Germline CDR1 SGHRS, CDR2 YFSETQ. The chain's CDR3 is CASSQLGQANSPLHF. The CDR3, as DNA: TGCGCCAGCAGCCAGCTCGGACAGGCGAATTCACCCCTCCACTTT.

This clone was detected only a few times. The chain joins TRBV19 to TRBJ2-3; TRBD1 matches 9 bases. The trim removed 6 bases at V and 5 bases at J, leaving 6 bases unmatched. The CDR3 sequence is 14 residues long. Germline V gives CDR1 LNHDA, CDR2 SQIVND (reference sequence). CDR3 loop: CASSRDRVKDTQYF. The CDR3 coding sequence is TGTGCCAGTAGCCGGGACAGGGTTAAAGATACGCAGTATTTT.